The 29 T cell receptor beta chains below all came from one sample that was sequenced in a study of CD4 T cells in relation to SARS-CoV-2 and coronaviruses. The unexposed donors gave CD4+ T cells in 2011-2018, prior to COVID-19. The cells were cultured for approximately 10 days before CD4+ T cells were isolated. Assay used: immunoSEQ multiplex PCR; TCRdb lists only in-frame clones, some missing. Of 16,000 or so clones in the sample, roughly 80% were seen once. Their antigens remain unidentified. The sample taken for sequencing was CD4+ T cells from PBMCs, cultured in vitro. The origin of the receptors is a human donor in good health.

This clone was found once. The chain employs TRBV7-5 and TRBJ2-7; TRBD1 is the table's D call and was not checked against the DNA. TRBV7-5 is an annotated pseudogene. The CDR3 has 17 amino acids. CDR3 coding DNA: TGTGCCAGAAGCCAGTTCCCCGCAGCCGGGCAGGGCCACGAGCAGTACTTC. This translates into CARSQFPAAGQGHEQYF.

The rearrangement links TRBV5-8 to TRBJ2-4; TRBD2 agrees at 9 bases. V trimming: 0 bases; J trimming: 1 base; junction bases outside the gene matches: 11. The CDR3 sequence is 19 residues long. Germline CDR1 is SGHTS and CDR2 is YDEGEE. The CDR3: CASSLGLAGAPLAKNIQYF. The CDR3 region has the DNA TGTGCCAGCAGCTTGGGTTTAGCGGGAGCTCCTTTGGCCAAAAACATTCAGTACTTC.

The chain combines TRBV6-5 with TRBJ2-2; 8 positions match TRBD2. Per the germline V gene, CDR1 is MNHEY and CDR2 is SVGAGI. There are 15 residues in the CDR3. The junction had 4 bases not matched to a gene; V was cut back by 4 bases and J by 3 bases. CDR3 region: CASSSGTRYTGELFF. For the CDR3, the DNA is TGTGCCAGCAGTTCCGGGACTAGATACACCGGGGAGCTGTTTTTT.

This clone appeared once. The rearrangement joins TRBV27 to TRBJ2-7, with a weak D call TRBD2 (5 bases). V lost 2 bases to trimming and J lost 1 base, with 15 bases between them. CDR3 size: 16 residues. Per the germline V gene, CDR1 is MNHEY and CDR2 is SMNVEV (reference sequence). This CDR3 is CASSLVGLPISYEQYF. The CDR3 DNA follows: TGTGCCAGCAGTTTAGTTGGACTTCCGATATCCTACGAGCAGTACTTC.

The CDR3 spells CASSESGTSGYNEQFF. CDR3 bases: TGTGCCAGCAGTGAATCCGGGACTAGCGGGTACAATGAGCAGTTCTTC. The V and J genes are TRBV6-4 and TRBJ2-1, with TRBD2 matching 12 bases. Per germline, CDR1 MRHNA and CDR2 SNTAGT. This CDR3 contains 16 residues. Trimming removed 3 bases from V and 4 bases from J; junction bases left unmatched: 4.

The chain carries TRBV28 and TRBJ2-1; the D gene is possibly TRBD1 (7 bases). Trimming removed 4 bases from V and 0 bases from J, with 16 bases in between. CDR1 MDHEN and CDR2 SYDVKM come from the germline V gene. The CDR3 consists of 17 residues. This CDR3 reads CASSSGGLPPSYNEQFF. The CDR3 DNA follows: TGTGCCAGCAGTTCAGGGGGGCTCCCTCCCTCCTACAATGAGCAGTTCTTC.

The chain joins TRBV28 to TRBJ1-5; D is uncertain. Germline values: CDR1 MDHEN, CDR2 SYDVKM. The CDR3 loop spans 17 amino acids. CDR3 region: CASAGVRNAYSNQPQHF. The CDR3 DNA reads TGTGCTAGCGCTGGAGTGCGGAACGCTTATAGCAATCAGCCCCAGCATTTT.

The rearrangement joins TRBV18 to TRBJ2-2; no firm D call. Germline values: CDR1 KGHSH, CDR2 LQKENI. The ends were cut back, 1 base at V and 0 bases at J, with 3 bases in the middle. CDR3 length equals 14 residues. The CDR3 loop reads CASSPRSNTGELFF. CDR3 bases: TGTGCCAGCTCACCACGATCGAACACCGGGGAGCTGTTTTTT.

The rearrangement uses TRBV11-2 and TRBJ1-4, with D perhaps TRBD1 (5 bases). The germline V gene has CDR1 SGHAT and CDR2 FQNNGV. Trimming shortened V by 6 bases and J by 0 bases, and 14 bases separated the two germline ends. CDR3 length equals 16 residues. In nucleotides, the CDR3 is TGTGCCAGCAGAACCTTTTTGACAGCAACTAATGAAAAACTGTTTTTT. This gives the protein CASRTFLTATNEKLFF.

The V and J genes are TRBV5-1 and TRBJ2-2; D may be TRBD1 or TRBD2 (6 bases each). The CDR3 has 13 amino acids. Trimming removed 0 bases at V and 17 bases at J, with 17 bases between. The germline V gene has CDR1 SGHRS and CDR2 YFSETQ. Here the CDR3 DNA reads TGCGCCAGCAGCTTGGATAGTTCGGGGGCCCGATTTTTT. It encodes CASSLDSSGARFF.

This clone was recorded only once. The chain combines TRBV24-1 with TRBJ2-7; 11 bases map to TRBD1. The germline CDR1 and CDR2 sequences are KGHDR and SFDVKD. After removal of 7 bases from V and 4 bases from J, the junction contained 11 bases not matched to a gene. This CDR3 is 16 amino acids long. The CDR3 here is CATRPNPGQGGYEQYF. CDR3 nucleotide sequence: TGTGCCACCAGACCGAATCCGGGACAGGGGGGATACGAGCAGTACTTC.

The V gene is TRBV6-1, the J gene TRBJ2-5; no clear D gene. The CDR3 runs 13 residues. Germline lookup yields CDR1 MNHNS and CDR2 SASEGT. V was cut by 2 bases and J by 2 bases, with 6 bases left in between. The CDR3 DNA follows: TGTGCCAGCAGTGAAAACTTTCAAGAGACCCAGTACTTC. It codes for CASSENFQETQYF.

For the CDR3, the DNA is TGCAGCGTTGTACCGCCCAGGGTAGTCCACACTGAAGCTTTCTTT. Amino acid sequence: CSVVPPRVVHTEAFF. The gene calls are TRBV29-1 and TRBJ1-1; possible D gene TRBD1, 5 bases. The CDR3 contains 15 residues. Trimming stripped 4 bases from V and 3 bases from J, with 18 bases between. Germline CDR1 SQVTM, CDR2 ANQGSEA.

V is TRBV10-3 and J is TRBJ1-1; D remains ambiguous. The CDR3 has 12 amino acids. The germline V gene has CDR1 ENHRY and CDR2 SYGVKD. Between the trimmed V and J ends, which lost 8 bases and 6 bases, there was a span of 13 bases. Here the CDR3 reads CAIGPGTSEAFF. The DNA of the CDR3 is TGTGCCATCGGCCCAGGAACCTCTGAAGCTTTCTTT.

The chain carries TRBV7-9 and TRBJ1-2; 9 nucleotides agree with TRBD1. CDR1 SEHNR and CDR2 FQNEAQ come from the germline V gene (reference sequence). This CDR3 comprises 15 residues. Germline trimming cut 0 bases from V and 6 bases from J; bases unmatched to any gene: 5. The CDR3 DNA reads TGTGCCAGCAGCTTAGCGGGGGGGACAGGGAATGGCTACACCTTC. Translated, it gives CASSLAGGTGNGYTF.

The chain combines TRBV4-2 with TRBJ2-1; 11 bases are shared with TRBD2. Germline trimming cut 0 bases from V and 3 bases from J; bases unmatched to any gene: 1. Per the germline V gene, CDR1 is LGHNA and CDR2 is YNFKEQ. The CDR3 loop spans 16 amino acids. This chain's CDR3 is CASSQDGTSGYNEQFF. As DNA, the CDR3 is TGTGCCAGCAGCCAAGATGGGACTAGCGGCTACAATGAGCAGTTCTTC.

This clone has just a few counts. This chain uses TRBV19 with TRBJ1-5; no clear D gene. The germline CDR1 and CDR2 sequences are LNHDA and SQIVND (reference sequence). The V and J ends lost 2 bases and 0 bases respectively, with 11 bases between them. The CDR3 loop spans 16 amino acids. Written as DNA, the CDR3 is TGTGCCAGTAGTATATCAGCAGCTTCTAGCAATCAGCCCCAGCATTTT. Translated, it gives CASSISAASSNQPQHF.

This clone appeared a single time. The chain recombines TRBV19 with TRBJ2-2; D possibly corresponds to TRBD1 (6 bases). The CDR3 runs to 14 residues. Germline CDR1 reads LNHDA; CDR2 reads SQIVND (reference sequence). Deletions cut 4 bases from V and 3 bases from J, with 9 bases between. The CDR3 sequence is CASSRTADTGELFF. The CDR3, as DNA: TGTGCCAGTAGTAGGACAGCCGACACCGGGGAGCTGTTTTTT.

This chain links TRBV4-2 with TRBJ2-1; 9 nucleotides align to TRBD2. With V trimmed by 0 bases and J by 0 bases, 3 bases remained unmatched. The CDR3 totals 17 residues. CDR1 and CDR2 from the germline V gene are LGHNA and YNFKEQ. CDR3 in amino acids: CASSQDSGSLSYNEQFF. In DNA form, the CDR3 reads TGTGCCAGCAGCCAAGATAGCGGGAGTCTCTCCTACAATGAGCAGTTCTTC.

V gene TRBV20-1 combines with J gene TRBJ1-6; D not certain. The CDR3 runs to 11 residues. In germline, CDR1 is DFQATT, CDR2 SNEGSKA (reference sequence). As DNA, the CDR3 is TGCACCGCGAAGGAGAGGTCACCCCTCCACTTT. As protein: CTAKERSPLHF.

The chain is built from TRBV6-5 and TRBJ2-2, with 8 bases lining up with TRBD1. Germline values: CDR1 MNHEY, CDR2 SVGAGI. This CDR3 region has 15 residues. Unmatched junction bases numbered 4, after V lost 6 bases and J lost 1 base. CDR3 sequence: CASRTTGVNTGELFF. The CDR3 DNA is TGTGCCAGCAGAACGACAGGGGTGAACACCGGGGAGCTGTTTTTT.

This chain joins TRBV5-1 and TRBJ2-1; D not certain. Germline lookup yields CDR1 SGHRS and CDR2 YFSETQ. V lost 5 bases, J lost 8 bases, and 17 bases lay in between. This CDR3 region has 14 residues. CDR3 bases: TGCGCCAGCAGTGGGCTAGTCTGGAAAGATGAGCAGTTCTTC. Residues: CASSGLVWKDEQFF.

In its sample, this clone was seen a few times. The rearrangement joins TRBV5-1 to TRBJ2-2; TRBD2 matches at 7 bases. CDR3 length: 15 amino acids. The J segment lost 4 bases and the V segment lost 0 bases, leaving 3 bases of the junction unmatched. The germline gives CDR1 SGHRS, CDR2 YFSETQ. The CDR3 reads CASSLAGGITGELFF. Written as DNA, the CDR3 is TGCGCCAGCAGCTTGGCGGGAGGAATCACCGGGGAGCTGTTTTTT.

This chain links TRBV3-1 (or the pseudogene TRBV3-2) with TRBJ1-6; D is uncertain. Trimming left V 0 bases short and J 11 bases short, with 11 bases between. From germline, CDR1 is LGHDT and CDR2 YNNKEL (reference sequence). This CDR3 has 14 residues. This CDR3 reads CASSQDRGVTPLHF. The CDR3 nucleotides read TGTGCCAGCAGCCAAGATCGGGGTGTTACACCCCTCCACTTT.

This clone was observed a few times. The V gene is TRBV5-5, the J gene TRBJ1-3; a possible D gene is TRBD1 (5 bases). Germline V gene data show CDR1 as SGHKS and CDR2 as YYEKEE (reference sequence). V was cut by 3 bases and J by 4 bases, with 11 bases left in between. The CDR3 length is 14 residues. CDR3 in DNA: TGTGCCAGCAGCTCCCAGGGTCTCGGAAACACCATATATTTT. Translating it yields CASSSQGLGNTIYF. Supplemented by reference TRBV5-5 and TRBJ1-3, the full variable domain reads DAGVTQSPTHLIKTRGQQVTLRCSPISGHKSVSWYQQVLGQGPQFIFQYYEKEERGRGNFPDRFSARQFPNYSSELNVNALLLGDSALYLCASSSQGLGNTIYFGEGSWLTVV.

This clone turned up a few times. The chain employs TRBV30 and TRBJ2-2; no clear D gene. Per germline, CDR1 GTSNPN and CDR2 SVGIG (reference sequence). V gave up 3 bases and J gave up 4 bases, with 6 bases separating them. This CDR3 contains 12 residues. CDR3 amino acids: CAWRQFTGELFF. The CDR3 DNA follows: TGTGCCTGGAGACAGTTCACCGGGGAGCTGTTTTTT.

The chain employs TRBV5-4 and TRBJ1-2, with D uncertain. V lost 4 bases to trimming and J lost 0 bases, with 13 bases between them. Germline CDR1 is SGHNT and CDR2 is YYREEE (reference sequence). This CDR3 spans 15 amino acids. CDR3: CASSPPVGSNYGYTF. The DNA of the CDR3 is TGTGCCAGCAGCCCACCCGTAGGTTCTAACTATGGCTACACCTTC.

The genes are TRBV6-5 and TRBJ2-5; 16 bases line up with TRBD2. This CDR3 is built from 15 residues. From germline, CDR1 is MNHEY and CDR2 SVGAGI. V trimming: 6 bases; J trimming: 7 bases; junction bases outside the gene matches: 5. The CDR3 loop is CASSRGLAGGGTQYF. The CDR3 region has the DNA TGTGCCAGCAGCCGGGGACTAGCGGGAGGGGGGACCCAGTACTTC.

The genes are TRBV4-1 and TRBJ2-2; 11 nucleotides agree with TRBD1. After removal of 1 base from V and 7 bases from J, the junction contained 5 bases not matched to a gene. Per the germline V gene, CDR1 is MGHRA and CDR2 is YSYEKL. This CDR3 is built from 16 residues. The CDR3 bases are TGCGCCAGCAGCCAAGGGACAGGGGGCGTGGGCGGGGAGCTGTTTTTT. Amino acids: CASSQGTGGVGGELFF.